The 22 T cell receptor beta chains presented below share a single source sample, sequenced in a study of lymphopenia after photon versus proton radiotherapy (dated by TCRdb to the late 2010s). Receptor amplification or capture employed the immunoSEQ multiplex PCR assay. Imported from immuneACCESS, the table was reduced by TCRdb to in-frame sequences with V and J called. These copies leave out some clones; in studies compared against another copy, an unresolved V gene accounts for under half, and the cause of the remainder is not known. The sample contains about 4,900 clones, 70% to 90% of them found a single time. Jointly, the top ten make up 20% to 25% of the sample. The sample here was peripheral blood, taken from a patient treated with photon-based radiotherapy. These receptors were obtained from a man older than 75 with cholangiocarcinoma.

The J gene is TRBJ2-3, the V gene TRBV6-5, with D hard to call. The CDR3 has 13 amino acids. Germline assignment: CDR1 MNHEY and CDR2 SVGAGI. Trimming cost V 2 bases and J 4 bases, with 7 bases left between them. The CDR3 spells CASSYLGADTQYF. As DNA, the CDR3 is TGTGCCAGCAGTTACCTGGGTGCAGATACGCAGTATTTT.

The chain couples TRBV6-1 to TRBJ1-1; D not resolved. The V gene's germline CDR1 is MNHNS and CDR2 SASEGT. The V end lost 1 base, the J end lost 4 bases, and 4 bases lay between the germline ends. The CDR3 is made up of 12 amino acids. CDR3 sequence: CASSEVGTEAFF. The DNA of the CDR3 is TGTGCCAGCAGTGAAGTGGGCACTGAAGCTTTCTTT.

The chain joins TRBV28 to TRBJ1-2; no firm D call. Per the germline V gene, CDR1 is MDHEN and CDR2 is SYDVKM. The CDR3 is 11 residues long. V was clipped by 6 bases and J by 8 bases, with 10 bases between them. CDR3 bases: TGTGCCAGCAGAAGAGCGGGCGGCTACACCTTC. Amino acids: CASRRAGGYTF.

This chain connects TRBV7-3 to TRBJ2-2, with TRBD2 as a possible D gene (6 bases). CDR1 is SGHTA and CDR2 is FQGTGA in the germline V gene. V was cut by 5 bases and J by 5 bases, with 15 bases left in between. The CDR3 length is 15 residues. Written as DNA, the CDR3 is TGTGCCAGCAGCCTTCTCGAGGAGGGGACCGGGGAGCTGTTTTTT. Its protein is CASSLLEEGTGELFF.

This chain uses TRBV7-9 with TRBJ1-4; 7 nucleotides match TRBD1. J gave up 8 bases and V 5 bases, and 11 bases lay outside the gene matches. There are 15 residues in the CDR3. The germline CDR1 and CDR2 sequences are SEHNR and FQNEAQ (reference sequence). As DNA, the CDR3 is TGTGCCAGCAGCACCGGGACAGTGGTACTAGAAAAACTGTTTTTT. As protein: CASSTGTVVLEKLFF.

This clone has just one count. The chain is built from TRBV5-1 and TRBJ1-3; D is uncertain. This CDR3 spans 15 amino acids. Germline CDR1 and CDR2: SGHRS and YFSETQ. Trimming took 3 bases from V and 0 from J, leaving 10 bases between them. The DNA for the CDR3 is TGCGCCAGCAGCTCAGACCCTTACTCTGGAAACACCATATATTTT. Translating gives CASSSDPYSGNTIYF.

The chain uses TRBV5-6 and TRBJ2-5; D might be TRBD2 (7 bases). The CDR3 has 14 residues. Germline V gene lookup returns CDR1 SGHDT and CDR2 YYEEEE. V shed 0 bases and J shed 5 bases, with 11 bases lying between them. The CDR3 sequence: CASSLGGGGETQYF. The CDR3 DNA follows: TGTGCCAGCAGCTTGGGAGGGGGGGGTGAGACCCAGTACTTC. The entire variable domain, with the rest obtained from reference TRBV5-6 and TRBJ2-5, is as follows: DAGVTQSPTHLIKTRGQQVTLRCSPKSGHDTVSWYQQALGQGPQFIFQYYEEEERQRGNFPDRFSGHQFPNYSSELNVNALLLGDSALYLCASSLGGGGETQYFGPGTRLLVL.

The chain has TRBV5-1 and TRBJ2-7, with a weak D call TRBD2 (6 bases). Trimming pared 4 bases from V and 6 bases from J, leaving 14 bases between. CDR3 length: 13 amino acids. Germline V lookup: CDR1 SGHRS, CDR2 YFSETQ. The chain's CDR3 is CASSGGAGGEQYF. In DNA form, the CDR3 reads TGCGCCAGCAGCGGAGGGGCCGGGGGCGAGCAGTACTTC.

For the CDR3, the DNA is TGCGCCAGCAGCCGCGGGGGACAAGAAAACACCATATATTTT. This sequence encodes CASSRGGQENTIYF. The gene calls are TRBV5-1 and TRBJ1-3, with D possibly matching TRBD1 (6 bases). With 4 bases removed from V and 6 bases from J, the gap between germline ends came to 14 bases. The CDR3 spans 14 residues. Looked up from germline, CDR1 is SGHRS and CDR2 is YFSETQ.

This rearrangement joins TRBV11-2 to TRBJ2-1; TRBD2 might be the D (6 bases). CDR1 and CDR2 from the germline V gene are SGHAT and FQNNGV. The CDR3 contains 13 residues. Trimming took 8 bases from V and 7 from J, leaving 15 bases between them. CDR3 sequence (DNA): TGTGCCAGCCGCGTCGGCGGGGTAAATGAGCAGTTCTTC. It codes for CASRVGGVNEQFF.

The chain employs TRBV5-1 and TRBJ2-1; perhaps TRBD2 as D (6 bases). V was clipped by 0 bases and J by 3 bases, with 10 bases between them. The CDR3 is 15 amino acids. Per germline, CDR1 SGHRS and CDR2 YFSETQ. As DNA, the CDR3 is TGCGCCAGCAGCTTGGCGGGGGTATTCTACAATGAGCAGTTCTTC. Amino acids: CASSLAGVFYNEQFF. Combining the CDR3 with reference TRBV5-1 and TRBJ2-1 gives the whole variable domain KAGVTQTPRYLIKTRGQQVTLSCSPISGHRSVSWYQQTPGQGLQFLFEYFSETQRNKGNFPGRFSGRQFSNSRSEMNVSTLELGDSALYLCASSLAGVFYNEQFFGPGTRLTVL.

This rearrangement joins TRBV6-5 to TRBJ1-5; 8 bases match TRBD1. The CDR3 runs to 15 residues. Trimming took 0 bases from V and 6 from J; bases not matched to a gene: 4. CDR1 MNHEY and CDR2 SVGAGI come from the germline V gene. The CDR3: CASSYSRQGFQPQHF. The CDR3 DNA follows: TGTGCCAGCAGTTACTCGAGACAGGGGTTTCAGCCCCAGCATTTT.

The count of this clone is one. The chain carries TRBV2 and TRBJ1-4; D is undetermined. This CDR3 region has 13 residues. Germline V lookup: CDR1 SNHLY, CDR2 FYNNEI. Trimming stripped 9 bases from V and 3 bases from J, with 11 bases between. CDR3 sequence reads: CASTQIANEKLFF. The DNA for the CDR3 is TGTGCCAGTACCCAGATAGCTAATGAAAAACTGTTTTTT.

The J gene is TRBJ1-1, the V gene TRBV14; unclear D gene. V was shortened by 1 base and J by 2 bases, with 11 bases between the two germline ends. From germline, CDR1 is SGHDN and CDR2 FVKESK. The CDR3 contains 15 residues. CDR3 nucleotide sequence: TGTGCCAGCAGCCAAGTACACACAAGAAACACTGAAGCTTTCTTT. Protein: CASSQVHTRNTEAFF.

The rearrangement links TRBV2 to TRBJ2-2; no clear D gene. Trimming removed 6 bases from V and 7 bases from J, with 12 bases in between. This CDR3 contains 13 residues. Germline V gene lookup returns CDR1 SNHLY and CDR2 FYNNEI. The CDR3 is CASRRAIGGELFF. The CDR3 coding sequence is TGTGCCAGCAGAAGGGCAATCGGCGGGGAGCTGTTTTTT.

The V gene is TRBV13, the J gene TRBJ1-3; D is uncertain. The germline gives CDR1 PRHDT, CDR2 FYEKMQ (reference sequence). This CDR3 contains 15 residues. V dropped 2 bases and J dropped 3 bases, with 11 bases sitting between them. CDR3 in DNA: TGTGCCAGCAGCTTACGGACCCGATTTGGAAACACCATATATTTT. It yields the protein CASSLRTRFGNTIYF.

The chain has TRBV7-9 and TRBJ1-1; D is perhaps TRBD1 (5 bases). Per germline, CDR1 SEHNR and CDR2 FQNEAQ (reference sequence). CDR3 length: 14 amino acids. Trimming stripped 1 base from V and 0 bases from J, with 6 bases between. CDR3 protein: CASSLEGMNTEAFF. CDR3 coding DNA: TGTGCCAGCAGCTTAGAGGGGATGAACACTGAAGCTTTCTTT.

The chain uses TRBV28 and TRBJ2-5; D gene ambiguous. This CDR3 is 13 amino acids long. The ends were cut back, 6 bases at V and 5 bases at J, with 13 bases in the middle. Germline lookup yields CDR1 MDHEN and CDR2 SYDVKM. The CDR3 loop reads CASSSLRWETQYF. The DNA for the CDR3 is TGTGCCAGCAGCTCCTTAAGGTGGGAGACCCAGTACTTC.

The rearrangement joins TRBV19 to TRBJ1-1; D is possibly TRBD1 (5 bases). The V end lost 0 bases, the J end lost 1 base, and 15 bases lay between the germline ends. Germline values: CDR1 LNHDA, CDR2 SQIVND (reference sequence). CDR3 size: 17 residues. CDR3: CASSIERGTLRNTEAFF. CDR3 DNA: TGTGCCAGTAGTATAGAAAGGGGAACCCTTCGGAACACTGAAGCTTTCTTT.

V and J are TRBV23-1 and TRBJ1-5; a weak D match, TRBD1 (5 bases). TRBV23-1 is noted as an ORF with a role that remains uncertain. CDR3 length: 17 residues. V was trimmed by 0 bases and J by 0 bases, leaving 12 bases between them. CDR3 DNA: TGCGCCAGCAGTCAATCAGAGGGGCAGAGTAGCAATCAGCCCCAGCATTTT. It is translated as CASSQSEGQSSNQPQHF.

The chain uses TRBV13 and TRBJ2-2; D perhaps matches TRBD2 (6 bases). This CDR3 is 15 amino acids long. V lost 8 bases and J 4 bases, leaving 17 bases between the germline ends. Germline V gene data show CDR1 as PRHDT and CDR2 as FYEKMQ (reference sequence). The CDR3 coding sequence is TGTGCCAGCTCCGGGGGACCCCGGGGCACCGGGGAGCTGTTTTTT. Its translation: CASSGGPRGTGELFF.

The chain employs TRBV9 and TRBJ2-7; D tentatively reads TRBD1 or TRBD2 (5 bases each). CDR1 and CDR2 from the germline V gene are SGDLS and YYNGEE. Trimming took off 4 bases at V and 6 bases at J, with 14 bases between the two ends. The CDR3 is 13 amino acids. The CDR3 DNA follows: TGTGCCAGCAGCTTAAGAGGGGCCTCCGAGCAGTACTTC. This translates into CASSLRGASEQYF.